This T cell receptor (beta chain) was observed in a study of blood T cell repertoires in COVID-19. Study details: COVID-19 samples collected from the United States, Italy and Spain covered acute and convalescent phases.

In its sample, this clone was seen once. Trimming stripped 9 bases from V and 5 bases from J, with 8 bases between. The CDR3 runs to 12 residues. Looked up from germline, CDR1 is MNHEY and CDR2 is SVGAGI. Authors' methods: Amplifying reference gene primers gave estimates of nucleated cell counts. The table came from immunoSEQ multiplex PCR; TCRdb's copy has only in-frame clones and leaves some out. The DNA was the basis for D and trimming; V, J and clone size are from that table. The table shows approximately 87,000 clones, with more than 80% occurring only once. The gene calls are TRBV6-5 and TRBJ1-6, with D unclear. Sequencing was done on a sample of peripheral blood. The sequence came from a woman older than 75 with acute or convalescent COVID-19. The CDR3 spells CASWRDNSPLHF. CDR3 DNA: TGTGCCAGTTGGAGAGATAATTCACCCCTCCACTTT.